This TCR beta chain was sequenced in a study of cytotoxic CD8 clonotypes in ibrutinib-treated CLL. Profiled with immunoSEQ multiplex PCR; TCRdb holds only in-frame clones, not every one. The sample lists 150,000 or so clones; approximately 80% were seen once. Germline lookup yields CDR1 MRHNA and CDR2 SNTAGT. The CDR3 spans 13 residues. With 6 bases removed from V and 3 bases from J, the gap between germline ends came to 11 bases. Sequencing used PBMCs, obtained after 36 months of ibrutinib treatment. V is TRBV6-4 and J is TRBJ1-1; no firm D call. The TCR sequence derives from a human donor with chronic lymphocytic leukemia. The CDR3 nucleotides read TGTGCCAGCAGCTTCGGTGTAGACACTGAAGCTTTCTTT. Residues: CASSFGVDTEAFF.